This TCR beta chain was sequenced in a study of T cells in Graves' hyperthyroidism and ophthalmopathy. Study overall: It was at initial diagnosis, before any treatment, that peripheral blood was collected.

Amplification of TCR beta CDR3 regions used RNA as the template. An initial round of RT-PCR targeting the TCR CDR3 relied on the HTBI primer set. TCRdb used MiXCR to reprocess the multiplex PCR reads, holding one entry per CDR3 protein. The top ten clones hold around 14% of a sample with about 400,000 distinct CDR3 sequences, 14% to 15% of them seen once. Patients affected by ophthalmopathy presented a Clinical Activity Score of at least 3, a NOSPECS grade of at least 4, and disease duration below 3 months. A patient was excluded if there was uncontrolled infection, other autoimmune disease, pregnancy or lactation. This clonotype has only a few counts. The sequenced material came from blood. The sequence came from a man aged 18 to 30 with Graves' ophthalmopathy.

The CDR3 DNA reads TGTGCCAGTAGTATATCTGGCAGGTCTAGCACAGATACGCAGTATTTT. It translates to CASSISGRSSTDTQYF. This sequence joins TRBV19 and TRBJ2-3; D call uncertain. The V gene lost 2 bases and the J gene lost 0 bases, with 12 bases spanning the gap. The germline gives CDR1 LNHDA, CDR2 SQIVND (reference sequence). CDR3 length: 16 amino acids. Filled out from reference TRBV19 and TRBJ2-3, the complete variable domain reads DGGITQSPKYLFRKEGQNVTLSCEQNLNHDAMYWYRQDPGQGLRLIYYSQIVNDFQKGDIAEGYSVSREKKESFPLTVTSAQKNPTAFYLCASSISGRSSTDTQYFGPGTRLTVL.